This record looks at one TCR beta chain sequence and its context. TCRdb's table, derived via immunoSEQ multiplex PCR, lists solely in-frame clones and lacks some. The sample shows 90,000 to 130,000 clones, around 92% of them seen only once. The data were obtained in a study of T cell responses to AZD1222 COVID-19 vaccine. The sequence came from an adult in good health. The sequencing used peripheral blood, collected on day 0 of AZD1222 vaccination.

The CDR3 DNA is TGTGCCAGCAGCTTCTTAGCGGGGGCTTCCACCGGGGAGCTGTTTTTT. Its protein is CASSFLAGASTGELFF. This chain links TRBV9 with TRBJ2-2; 9 nucleotides line up with TRBD2. The CDR3 extends over 16 amino acids. J was trimmed by 4 bases and V by 4 bases; bases with no gene match: 8. CDR1 is SGDLS, CDR2 YYNGEE, per germline.